Listed here is a single T cell receptor beta chain. Its target is unknown. TCRdb keeps only in-frame clones here, not all; method: immunoSEQ multiplex PCR. Among tens of thousands of clones listed, over 75% were seen once. This sample is part of a study of OX40 agonist ivuxolimab in advanced cancers. For the study at large: Partial response was recorded in three patients: one hepatocellular carcinoma and two cutaneous melanoma cases. Broader study findings: Clonal expansion was seen in CD4+ and CD8+ blood T cells by week 6 at 0.1 to 3.0 mg/kg.

Autoimmune disease history or systemic immunosuppression was exclusionary. V shed 6 bases and J 0 bases; nucleotides not matched to a gene: 6. Germline CDR1 is SGHNT and CDR2 is YENEEA. This CDR3 is built from 15 residues. The chain combines TRBV11-3 with TRBJ2-7; 9 nucleotides line up with TRBD1. This TCR derives from an adult with an advanced solid tumor such as melanoma, head and neck, liver or kidney cancer. The sequencing used CD4+ or CD8+ T cells sorted from blood, collected in a trial of the OX40 agonist ivuxolimab. In nucleotides, the CDR3 is TGTGCCAGCAGTACTGGGACAGGGAGCTCCTACGAGCAGTACTTC. Translating it yields CASSTGTGSSYEQYF.